One and the same sample provided the 22 T cell receptor beta chains below, sequenced in a study of blood T cell repertoires in COVID-19. Only in-frame clones appear in the TCRdb table, and some are missing; sequencing was by immunoSEQ multiplex PCR. The profile shows about 230,000 clones, 75% to 85% of them singletons. Sequenced sample: peripheral blood. The receptors here all came from a woman in her thirties or forties who had recovered from COVID-19.

In its sample, this clone was seen a few times. J is TRBJ1-6 and V is TRBV3-1 (or the pseudogene TRBV3-2); 8 nucleotides agree with TRBD1. CDR3 length: 15 residues. CDR1 LGHDT and CDR2 YNNKEL come from the germline V gene (reference sequence). The ends lost 3 bases at V and 10 bases at J; junction bases unmatched: 8. The CDR3 here is CASSQSTGGESPLHF. CDR3 nucleotides: TGTGCCAGCAGCCAGAGTACAGGGGGTGAGTCACCCCTCCACTTT.

This chain connects TRBV28 to TRBJ2-7, with D hard to call. The germline CDR1 and CDR2 sequences are MDHEN and SYDVKM. Trimming removed 4 bases at V and 4 bases at J, with 14 bases between. This CDR3 comprises 14 residues. Here the CDR3 reads CASSSSDTGYEQYF. CDR3 nucleotides: TGTGCCAGCAGTTCCTCAGACACTGGGTACGAGCAGTACTTC. The full variable domain, with the rest looked up from reference TRBV28 and TRBJ2-7, is DVKVTQSSRYLVKRTGEKVFLECVQDMDHENMFWYRQDPGLGLRLIYFSYDVKMKEKGDIPEGYSVSREKKERFSLILESASTNQTSMYLCASSSSDTGYEQYFGPGTRLTVT.

The chain is built from TRBV6-5 and TRBJ1-2; 9 bases are a match to TRBD1. Germline lookup yields CDR1 MNHEY and CDR2 SVGAGI. The CDR3 extends over 13 amino acids. Trimming removed 6 bases from V and 6 bases from J; junction bases left unmatched: 5. CDR3 DNA sequence: TGTGCCAGCAGAACAGGGGGCGTTGATGGCTACACCTTC. Translating gives CASRTGGVDGYTF.

The V gene is TRBV2, the J gene TRBJ1-1; D is uncertain. The germline V gene has CDR1 SNHLY and CDR2 FYNNEI. The CDR3 has 14 amino acids. The ends were cut back, 7 bases at V and 6 bases at J, with 18 bases in the middle. The CDR3 DNA is TGTGCCAGCAATTGGAACGGAGGTAGCCCTGAAGCTTTCTTT. Its translation: CASNWNGGSPEAFF. The whole variable domain, remainder taken from reference TRBV2 and TRBJ1-1, is EPEVTQTPSHQVTQMGQEVILRCVPISNHLYFYWYRQILGQKVEFLVSFYNNEISEKSEIFDDQFSVERPDGSNFTLKIRSTKLEDSAMYFCASNWNGGSPEAFFGQGTRLTVV.

The chain recombines TRBV23-1 with TRBJ1-1; D call uncertain. TRBV23-1 is assigned to the ORF class and has an uncertain function. CDR3 size: 19 residues. Trimming shortened V by 0 bases and J by 1 base, and 21 bases separated the two germline ends. For the CDR3, the DNA is TGCGCCAGCAGTCAATCTCTAGACCGTAGGATCCAACCGAACACTGAAGCTTTCTTT. It translates to CASSQSLDRRIQPNTEAFF.

This clone appeared once. The CDR3 loop reads CASSALQGTGELFF. The CDR3 nucleotides read TGTGCCAGCTCAGCCCTACAGGGTACCGGGGAGCTGTTTTTT. The chain uses TRBV18 and TRBJ2-2; possible D gene TRBD1, 6 bases. The CDR3 consists of 14 residues. Between the trimmed V and J ends, which lost 5 bases and 5 bases, there was a span of 12 bases. CDR1 is KGHSH, CDR2 LQKENI, per germline.

The chain joins TRBV28 to TRBJ1-4; 8 nucleotides line up with TRBD1. Per the germline V gene, CDR1 is MDHEN and CDR2 is SYDVKM. This CDR3 is 18 amino acids long. The junction had 8 bases not matched to a gene; V was cut back by 2 bases and J by 0 bases. The CDR3 DNA follows: TGTGCCAGCAGTTTACAGGGGGCGATACGAGCAACTAATGAAAAACTGTTTTTT. This codes for CASSLQGAIRATNEKLFF.

In DNA form, the CDR3 reads TGTGCCAGCACCCCCCAGGGACTGTCCCAAGAGACCCAGTACTTC. Translation gives CASTPQGLSQETQYF. V usage is TRBV9 and J usage is TRBJ2-5, with D tentatively TRBD2 (6 bases). Trimming pared 6 bases from V and 1 base from J, leaving 16 bases between. CDR3 size: 15 residues. In germline, CDR1 is SGDLS, CDR2 YYNGEE.

This chain joins TRBV10-3 and TRBJ1-2; 9 bases are shared with TRBD1. The CDR3 extends over 12 amino acids. Germline V gives CDR1 ENHRY, CDR2 SYGVKD. J gave up 5 bases and V 9 bases, and 4 bases lay outside the gene matches. CDR3 amino acids: CAITGGPYGYTF. DNA for the CDR3: TGTGCCATTACAGGGGGCCCATATGGCTACACCTTC.

The rearrangement joins TRBV9 to TRBJ2-1; 7 bases are a match to TRBD1. V lost 4 bases, J lost 3 bases, and 4 bases stayed unmatched. Per germline, CDR1 SGDLS and CDR2 YYNGEE. CDR3 size: 14 residues. Here the CDR3 reads CASSSRDSYNEQFF. DNA for the CDR3: TGTGCCAGCAGCTCCCGGGACAGCTACAATGAGCAGTTCTTC.

V usage is TRBV9 and J usage is TRBJ1-2; 8 nucleotides agree with TRBD1. Per germline, CDR1 SGDLS and CDR2 YYNGEE. The trim removed 0 bases at V and 2 bases at J, leaving 9 bases unmatched. The CDR3 length is 17 residues. DNA of the CDR3: TGTGCCAGCAGCGTAGGGCAGGGGGCAGAGGGGAACTATGGCTACACCTTC. This sequence encodes CASSVGQGAEGNYGYTF. Complete variable domain (other parts from reference TRBV9 and TRBJ1-2): DSGVTQTPKHLITATGQRVTLRCSPRSGDLSVYWYQQSLDQGLQFLIQYYNGEERAKGNILERFSAQQFPDLHSELNLSSLELGDSALYFCASSVGQGAEGNYGYTFGSGTRLTVV.

The J gene is TRBJ1-6, the V gene TRBV27; 9 nucleotides match TRBD1. The V gene end was trimmed by 7 bases and the J gene end by 0 bases; junction bases not matched to a gene: 13. The CDR3 has 19 amino acids. Germline CDR1 reads MNHEY; CDR2 reads SMNVEV (reference sequence). The CDR3 here is CASTPGTGQTSSYNSPLHF. The CDR3 nucleotides read TGTGCCAGCACCCCCGGGACAGGGCAAACGAGCTCCTATAATTCACCCCTCCACTTT.

V and J are TRBV19 and TRBJ2-6; 8 bases fit TRBD2. The CDR3 extends over 17 amino acids. CDR1 LNHDA and CDR2 SQIVND come from the germline V gene (reference sequence). V trimming: 7 bases; J trimming: 2 bases; junction bases outside the gene matches: 10. CDR3 coding DNA: TGTGCCAGTAATCTAGCGGGCCAATCCCCTGGGGCCAACGTCCTGACTTTC. Translated: CASNLAGQSPGANVLTF.

The V and J genes are TRBV6-2 or TRBV6-3 and TRBJ2-7; 8 nucleotides align to TRBD1. Trimming cost V 6 bases and J 1 base; bases outside gene matches: 8. The CDR3 has 15 residues. Germline V gene lookup returns CDR1 MNHEY and CDR2 SVGEGT. This chain's CDR3 is CASSPSGTGSYEQYF. The CDR3 DNA reads as TGTGCCAGCAGCCCGTCAGGGACAGGATCCTACGAGCAGTACTTC.

This chain uses TRBV6-6 with TRBJ2-7, with D perhaps TRBD1 (6 bases). V gave up 5 bases and J gave up 4 bases, with 18 bases separating them. The CDR3 length is 15 residues. Germline V gene lookup returns CDR1 MNHNY and CDR2 SVGAGI (reference sequence). CDR3 protein: CASSPKFGQPYEQYF. As DNA, the CDR3 is TGTGCCAGCAGTCCTAAATTCGGACAGCCTTACGAGCAGTACTTC.

This rearrangement joins TRBV20-1 to TRBJ2-1; D might be TRBD1 (5 bases). V lost 4 bases to trimming and J lost 5 bases, with 6 bases between them. From germline, CDR1 is DFQATT and CDR2 SNEGSKA (reference sequence). This CDR3 contains 11 residues. This CDR3 is CSAKDNNEQFF. The CDR3 coding sequence is TGCAGTGCTAAGGACAACAATGAGCAGTTCTTC.

The V gene is TRBV20-1, the J gene TRBJ2-3; D not certain. The V gene lost 3 bases and the J gene lost 11 bases, with 12 bases spanning the gap. This CDR3 has 11 amino acids. From germline, CDR1 is DFQATT and CDR2 SNEGSKA (reference sequence). The CDR3 sequence is CSARPQEVQYF. CDR3 in DNA: TGCAGTGCTAGGCCCCAGGAAGTGCAGTATTTT.

This chain uses TRBV30 with TRBJ2-7; perhaps TRBD2 as D (6 bases). V was shortened by 3 bases and J by 0 bases, with 12 bases between the two germline ends. Per the germline V gene, CDR1 is GTSNPN and CDR2 is SVGIG (reference sequence). The CDR3 loop spans 14 amino acids. The CDR3 reads CAWRPGGSSYEQYF. In DNA, the CDR3 is TGTGCCTGGAGGCCCGGGGGAAGCTCCTACGAGCAGTACTTC. Looking up the rest from reference TRBV30 and TRBJ2-7 gives the full variable domain: SQTIHQWPATLVQPVGSPLSLECTVEGTSNPNLYWYRQAAGRGLQLLFYSVGIGQISSEVPQNLSASRPQDRQFILSSKKLLLSDSGFYLCAWRPGGSSYEQYFGPGTRLTVT.

This clone has just one count. The chain is built from TRBV6-1 and TRBJ2-1; 12 nucleotides line up with TRBD2. The CDR3 sequence is 16 residues long. V lost 3 bases, J lost 7 bases, and 7 bases stayed unmatched. Germline-derived CDR1 and CDR2 are MNHNS and SASEGT. CDR3 coding DNA: TGTGCCAGCAGTGAGGAGACTAGCGGGGGTTATAATGAGCAGTTCTTC. Translation gives CASSEETSGGYNEQFF.

The chain is built from TRBV18 and TRBJ1-1; 7 nucleotides agree with TRBD1. The trim removed 4 bases at V and 3 bases at J, leaving 8 bases unmatched. Germline V gives CDR1 KGHSH, CDR2 LQKENI. The CDR3 length is 15 residues. The DNA for the CDR3 is TGTGCCAGCTCACTGTGGGACAGACTAGACACTGAAGCTTTCTTT. Residues: CASSLWDRLDTEAFF.

This rearrangement joins TRBV5-1 to TRBJ1-4, with TRBD1 matching 9 bases. With V trimmed by 0 bases and J by 8 bases, 5 bases remained unmatched. CDR3 length: 15 residues. Germline V CDR1 and CDR2: SGHRS, YFSETQ. DNA of the CDR3: TGCGCCAGCAGCTTGGCCGGGACAGGGCACGAAAAACTGTTTTTT. Translating it yields CASSLAGTGHEKLFF.

V is TRBV9 and J is TRBJ1-4, with 9 positions matching TRBD1. Germline loops: CDR1 SGDLS, CDR2 YYNGEE. V lost 3 bases, J lost 4 bases, and 4 bases stayed unmatched. This CDR3 has 15 residues. CDR3: CASSARGQGNEKLFF. Here the CDR3 DNA reads TGTGCCAGCAGCGCTAGGGGACAGGGTAATGAAAAACTGTTTTTT.